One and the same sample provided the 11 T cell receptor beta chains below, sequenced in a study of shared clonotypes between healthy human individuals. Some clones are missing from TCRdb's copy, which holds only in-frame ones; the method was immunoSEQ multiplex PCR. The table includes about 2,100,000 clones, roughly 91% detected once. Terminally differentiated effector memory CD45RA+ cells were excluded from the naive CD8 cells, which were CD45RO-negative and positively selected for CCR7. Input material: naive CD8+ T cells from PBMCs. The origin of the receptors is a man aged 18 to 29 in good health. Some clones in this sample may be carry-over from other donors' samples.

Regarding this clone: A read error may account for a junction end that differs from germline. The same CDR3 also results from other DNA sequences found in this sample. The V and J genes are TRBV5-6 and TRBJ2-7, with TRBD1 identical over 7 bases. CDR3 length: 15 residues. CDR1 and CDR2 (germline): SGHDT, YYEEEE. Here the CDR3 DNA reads TGCGCCAGCAGCAGCACCAGACAGGGCACCTACGAGCAGTACTTC. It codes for CASSSTRQGTYEQYF. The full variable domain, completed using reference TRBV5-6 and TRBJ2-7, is DAGVTQSPTHLIKTRGQQVTLRCSPKSGHDTVSWYQQALGQGPQFIFQYYEEEERQRGNFPDRFSGHQFPNYSSELNVNALLLGDSALYLCASSSTRQGTYEQYFGPGTRLTVT.

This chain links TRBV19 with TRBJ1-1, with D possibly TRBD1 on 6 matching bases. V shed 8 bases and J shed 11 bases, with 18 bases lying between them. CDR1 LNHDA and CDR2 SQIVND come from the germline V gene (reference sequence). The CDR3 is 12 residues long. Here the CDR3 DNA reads TGTGCCAGTTCGTTGGGGGCACACTGGGCTTTCTTT. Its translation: CASSLGAHWAFF. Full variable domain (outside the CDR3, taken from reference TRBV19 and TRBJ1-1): DGGITQSPKYLFRKEGQNVTLSCEQNLNHDAMYWYRQDPGQGLRLIYYSQIVNDFQKGDIAEGYSVSREKKESFPLTVTSAQKNPTAFYLCASSLGAHWAFFGQGTRLTVV.

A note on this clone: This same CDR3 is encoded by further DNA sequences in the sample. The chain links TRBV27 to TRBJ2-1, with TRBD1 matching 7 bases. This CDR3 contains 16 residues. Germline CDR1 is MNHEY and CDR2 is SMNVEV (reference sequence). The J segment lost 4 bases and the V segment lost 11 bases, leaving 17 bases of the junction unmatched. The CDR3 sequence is CASSSPTGVGYNEQFF. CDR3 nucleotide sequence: TGTGCCTCCTCTTCCCCAACAGGGGTGGGGTACAATGAGCAGTTCTTC.

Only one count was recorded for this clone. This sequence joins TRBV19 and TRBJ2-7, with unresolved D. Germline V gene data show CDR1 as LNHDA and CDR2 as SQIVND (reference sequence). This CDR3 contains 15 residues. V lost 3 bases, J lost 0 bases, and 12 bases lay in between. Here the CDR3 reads CASSMLYGASYEQYF. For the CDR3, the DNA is TGTGCCAGTAGTATGTTGTACGGCGCCTCCTACGAGCAGTACTTC.

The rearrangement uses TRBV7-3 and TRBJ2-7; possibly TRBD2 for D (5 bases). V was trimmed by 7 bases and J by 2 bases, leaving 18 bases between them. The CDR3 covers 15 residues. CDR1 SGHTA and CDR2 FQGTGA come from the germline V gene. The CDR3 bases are TGTGCCAGCAACTCGGACTTCGTTTCCCCCTACGAGCAGTACTTC. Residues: CASNSDFVSPYEQYF.

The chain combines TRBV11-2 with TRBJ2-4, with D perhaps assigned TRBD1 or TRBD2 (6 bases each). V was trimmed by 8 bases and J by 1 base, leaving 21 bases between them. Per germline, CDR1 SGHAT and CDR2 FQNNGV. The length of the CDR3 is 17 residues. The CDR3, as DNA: TGTGCCAGCCAACTAGCATCAGGGGCTAGCGCCAAAAACATTCAGTACTTC. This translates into CASQLASGASAKNIQYF.

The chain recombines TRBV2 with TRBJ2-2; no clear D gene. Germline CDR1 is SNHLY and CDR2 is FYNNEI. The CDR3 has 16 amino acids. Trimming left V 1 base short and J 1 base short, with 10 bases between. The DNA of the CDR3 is TGTGCCAGCAGTGAAGGGGTAGGATGGAACACCGGGGAGCTGTTTTTT. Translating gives CASSEGVGWNTGELFF.

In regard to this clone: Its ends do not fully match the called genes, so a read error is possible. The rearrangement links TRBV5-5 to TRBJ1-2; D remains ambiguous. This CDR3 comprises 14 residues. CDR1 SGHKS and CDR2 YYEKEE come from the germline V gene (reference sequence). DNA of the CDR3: TGCGCCAGCAGCCAAGCTCGAGGAAACTATGGCTACACCTTC. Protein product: CASSQARGNYGYTF.

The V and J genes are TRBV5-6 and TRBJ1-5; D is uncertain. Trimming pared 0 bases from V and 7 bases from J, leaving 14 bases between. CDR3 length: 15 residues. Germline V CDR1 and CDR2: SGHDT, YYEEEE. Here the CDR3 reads CASSLGRTGFQPQHF. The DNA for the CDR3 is TGTGCCAGCAGCTTGGGTCGGACCGGGTTCCAGCCCCAGCATTTT.

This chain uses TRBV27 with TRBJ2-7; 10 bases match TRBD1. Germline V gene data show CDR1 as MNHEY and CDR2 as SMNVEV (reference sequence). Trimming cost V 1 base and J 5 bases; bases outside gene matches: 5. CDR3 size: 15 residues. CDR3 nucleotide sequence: TGTGCCAGCAGTTTATTGGGACAGGGGTGGGACGAGCAGTACTTC. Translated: CASSLLGQGWDEQYF.

CDR3 protein: CASSQLSGNPLEQYF. CDR3 DNA sequence: TGTGCCAGCAGCCAACTTAGCGGGAATCCTCTCGAGCAGTACTTC. The chain uses TRBV14 and TRBJ2-7; 8 nucleotides align to TRBD2. CDR3 length: 15 residues. V gave up 2 bases and J gave up 6 bases; unmatched junction bases: 9. The germline V gene encodes CDR1 SGHDN and CDR2 FVKESK.